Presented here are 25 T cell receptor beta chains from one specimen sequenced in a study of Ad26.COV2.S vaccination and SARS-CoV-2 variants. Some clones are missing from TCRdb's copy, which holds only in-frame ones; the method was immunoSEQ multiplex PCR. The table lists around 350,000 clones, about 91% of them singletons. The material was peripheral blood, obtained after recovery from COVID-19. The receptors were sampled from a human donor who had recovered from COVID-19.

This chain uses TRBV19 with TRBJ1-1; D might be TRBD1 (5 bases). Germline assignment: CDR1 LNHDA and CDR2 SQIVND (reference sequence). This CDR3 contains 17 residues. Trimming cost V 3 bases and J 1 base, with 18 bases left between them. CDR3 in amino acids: CASSIIFPDNSNTEAFF. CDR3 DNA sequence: TGTGCCAGTAGTATTATTTTCCCGGACAATTCGAACACTGAAGCTTTCTTT.

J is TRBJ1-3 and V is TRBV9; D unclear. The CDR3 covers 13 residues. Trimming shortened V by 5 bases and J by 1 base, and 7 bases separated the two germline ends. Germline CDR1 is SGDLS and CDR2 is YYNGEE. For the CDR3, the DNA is TGTGCCAGCAGGGATATGTCTGGAAACACCATATATTTT. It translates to CASRDMSGNTIYF.

The CDR3 is CASSPQGGGNQPQHF. As DNA, the CDR3 is TGCGCCAGCAGCCCACAGGGCGGGGGGAATCAGCCCCAGCATTTT. This rearrangement joins TRBV4-1 to TRBJ1-5; D possibly corresponds to TRBD1 (6 bases). The CDR3 extends over 15 amino acids. V was trimmed by 4 bases and J by 4 bases, leaving 14 bases between them. Germline V gene sequence: CDR1 MGHRA, CDR2 YSYEKL.

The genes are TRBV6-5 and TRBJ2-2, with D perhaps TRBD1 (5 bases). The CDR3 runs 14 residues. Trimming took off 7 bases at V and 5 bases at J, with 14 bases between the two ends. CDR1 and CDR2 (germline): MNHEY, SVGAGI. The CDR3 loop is CASKFREATGELFF. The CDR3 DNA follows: TGTGCCAGCAAATTCAGGGAAGCGACCGGGGAGCTGTTTTTT.

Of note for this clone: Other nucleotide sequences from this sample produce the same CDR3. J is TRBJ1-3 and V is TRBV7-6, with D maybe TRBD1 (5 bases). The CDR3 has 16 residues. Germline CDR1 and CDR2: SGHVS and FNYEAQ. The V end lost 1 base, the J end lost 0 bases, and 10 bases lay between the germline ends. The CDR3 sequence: CASSLVTGFSGNTIYF. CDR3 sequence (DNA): TGTGCCAGCAGCTTAGTAACAGGATTCTCTGGAAACACCATATATTTT.

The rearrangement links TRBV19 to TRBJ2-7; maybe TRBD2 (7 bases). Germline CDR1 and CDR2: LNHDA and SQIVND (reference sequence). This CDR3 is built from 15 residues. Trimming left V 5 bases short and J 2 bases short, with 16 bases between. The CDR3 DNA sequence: TGTGCCAGTAGTTCCCCCGGGGGGCTAGCCTACGAGCAGTACTTC. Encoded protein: CASSSPGGLAYEQYF.

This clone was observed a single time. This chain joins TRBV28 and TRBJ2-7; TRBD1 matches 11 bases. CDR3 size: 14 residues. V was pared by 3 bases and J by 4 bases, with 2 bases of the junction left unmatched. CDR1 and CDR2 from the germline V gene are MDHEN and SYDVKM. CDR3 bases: TGTGCCAGCAGTTTCGGGACAGGGGGTTACGAGCAGTACTTC. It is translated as CASSFGTGGYEQYF.

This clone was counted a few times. CDR3 in amino acids: CASSYSQGRAFF. DNA for the CDR3: TGTGCCAGCAGTTACTCGCAGGGGAGGGCTTTCTTT. The chain has TRBV6-5 and TRBJ1-1, with D possibly being TRBD1 (6 bases). This CDR3 is 12 amino acids long. V was pared by 0 bases and J by 11 bases, with 10 bases between. Per the germline V gene, CDR1 is MNHEY and CDR2 is SVGAGI.

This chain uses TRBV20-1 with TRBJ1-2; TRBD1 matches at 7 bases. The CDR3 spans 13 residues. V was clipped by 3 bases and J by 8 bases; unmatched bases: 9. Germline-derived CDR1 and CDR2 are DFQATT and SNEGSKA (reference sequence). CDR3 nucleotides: TGCAGTGCTAGTCCCGAGGGGGCTTGGGGCTACACCTTC. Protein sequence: CSASPEGAWGYTF.

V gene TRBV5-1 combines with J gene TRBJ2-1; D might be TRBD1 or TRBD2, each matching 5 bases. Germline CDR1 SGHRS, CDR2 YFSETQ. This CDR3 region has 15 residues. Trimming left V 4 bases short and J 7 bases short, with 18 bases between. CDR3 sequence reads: CASSPPRDDMNEQFF. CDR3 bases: TGCGCCAGCAGCCCCCCTAGGGACGATATGAATGAGCAGTTCTTC.

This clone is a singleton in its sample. The CDR3 coding sequence is TGTGCCAGCAGCCAAGATTATAGAGGGACATCGGCCGAGCAGTACTTC. It encodes CASSQDYRGTSAEQYF. The chain has TRBV3-1 (or the pseudogene TRBV3-2) and TRBJ2-7; D is perhaps TRBD1 (6 bases). There are 16 residues in the CDR3. The V gene's germline CDR1 is LGHDT and CDR2 YNNKEL (reference sequence). V was shortened by 0 bases and J by 6 bases, with 18 bases between the two germline ends.

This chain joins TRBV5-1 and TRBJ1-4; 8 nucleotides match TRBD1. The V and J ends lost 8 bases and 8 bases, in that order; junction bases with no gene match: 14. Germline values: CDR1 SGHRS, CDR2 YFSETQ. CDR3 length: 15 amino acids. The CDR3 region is CASATQGALGEKLFF. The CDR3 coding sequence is TGCGCCAGTGCTACTCAGGGGGCCCTTGGGGAAAAACTGTTTTTT.

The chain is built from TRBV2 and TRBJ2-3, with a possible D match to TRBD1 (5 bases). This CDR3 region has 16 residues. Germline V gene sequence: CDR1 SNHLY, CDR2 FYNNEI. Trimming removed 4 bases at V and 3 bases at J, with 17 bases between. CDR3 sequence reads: CASSAVFRVQTDTQYF. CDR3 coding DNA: TGTGCCAGCAGTGCTGTTTTCAGGGTACAGACAGATACGCAGTATTTT.

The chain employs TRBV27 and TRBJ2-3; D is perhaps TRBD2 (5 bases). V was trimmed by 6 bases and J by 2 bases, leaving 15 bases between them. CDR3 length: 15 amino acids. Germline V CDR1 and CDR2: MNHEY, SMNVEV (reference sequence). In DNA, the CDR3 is TGTGCCAGCAGCATCTACGAGGGTTCCACAGATACGCAGTATTTT. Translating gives CASSIYEGSTDTQYF.

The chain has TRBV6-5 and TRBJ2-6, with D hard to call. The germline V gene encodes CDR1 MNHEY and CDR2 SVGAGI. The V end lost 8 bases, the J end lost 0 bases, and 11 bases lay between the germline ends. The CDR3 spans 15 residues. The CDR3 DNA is TGTGCCAGCGCCGAATCTAGCTCTGGGGCCAACGTCCTGACTTTC. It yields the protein CASAESSSGANVLTF.

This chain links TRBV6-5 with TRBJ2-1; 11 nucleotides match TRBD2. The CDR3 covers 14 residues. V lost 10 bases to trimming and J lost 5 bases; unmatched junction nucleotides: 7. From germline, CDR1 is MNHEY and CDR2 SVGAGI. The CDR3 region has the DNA TGTGCCACCAAACTAGCGGGGGACCACAATGAGCAGTTCTTC. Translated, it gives CATKLAGDHNEQFF.

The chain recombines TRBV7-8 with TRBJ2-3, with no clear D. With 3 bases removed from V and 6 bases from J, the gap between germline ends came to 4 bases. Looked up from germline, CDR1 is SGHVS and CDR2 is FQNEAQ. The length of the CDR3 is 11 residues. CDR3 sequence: CASSFSDTQYF. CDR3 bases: TGTGCCAGCAGCTTTTCCGATACGCAGTATTTT.

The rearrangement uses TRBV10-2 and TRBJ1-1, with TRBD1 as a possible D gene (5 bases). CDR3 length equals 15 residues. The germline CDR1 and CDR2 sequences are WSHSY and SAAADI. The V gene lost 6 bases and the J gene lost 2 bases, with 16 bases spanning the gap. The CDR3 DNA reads TGCGCCAGCAGGTTCGACGGCCAGGGAAACACTGAAGCTTTCTTT. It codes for CASRFDGQGNTEAFF.

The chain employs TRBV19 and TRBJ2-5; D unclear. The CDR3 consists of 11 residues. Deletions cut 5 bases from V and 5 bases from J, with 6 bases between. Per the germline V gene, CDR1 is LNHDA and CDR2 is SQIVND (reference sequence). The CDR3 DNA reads TGTGCCAGTAGTCTGGGGGAGACCCAGTACTTC. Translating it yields CASSLGETQYF.

Written as DNA, the CDR3 is TGCGCCAGCAGCCAAGAACCTTACAGGACCGGGGAGCTGTTTTTT. Translating it yields CASSQEPYRTGELFF. The rearrangement links TRBV4-3 to TRBJ2-2; D might be TRBD1 (5 bases). Germline V CDR1 and CDR2: LGHNA, YSLEER. Deletions cut 0 bases from V and 5 bases from J, with 10 bases between. The CDR3 contains 15 residues.

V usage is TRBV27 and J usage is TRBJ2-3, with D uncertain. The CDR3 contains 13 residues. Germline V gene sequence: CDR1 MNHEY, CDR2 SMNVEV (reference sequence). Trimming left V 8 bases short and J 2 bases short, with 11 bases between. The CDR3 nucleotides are TGTGCCAGCCACAACGTATTCACAGATACGCAGTATTTT. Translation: CASHNVFTDTQYF.

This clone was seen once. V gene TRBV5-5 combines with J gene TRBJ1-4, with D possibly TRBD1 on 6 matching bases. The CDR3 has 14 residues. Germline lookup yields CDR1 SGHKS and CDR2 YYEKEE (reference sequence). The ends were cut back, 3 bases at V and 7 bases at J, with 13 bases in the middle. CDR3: CASSSVGGGEKLFF. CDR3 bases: TGTGCCAGCAGCTCTGTCGGGGGCGGTGAAAAACTGTTTTTT.

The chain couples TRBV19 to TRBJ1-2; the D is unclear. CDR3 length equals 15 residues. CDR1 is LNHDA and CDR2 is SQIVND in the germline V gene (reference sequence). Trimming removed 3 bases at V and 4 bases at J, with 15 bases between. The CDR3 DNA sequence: TGTGCCAGTAGTATCGCCGGAGCTACACCCTATGGCTACACCTTC. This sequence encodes CASSIAGATPYGYTF.

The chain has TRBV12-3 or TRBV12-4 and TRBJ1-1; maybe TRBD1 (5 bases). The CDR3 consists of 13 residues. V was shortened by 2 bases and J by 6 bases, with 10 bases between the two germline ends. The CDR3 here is CASSLTGGAEAFF. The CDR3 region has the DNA TGTGCCAGCAGTTTAACGGGAGGGGCTGAAGCTTTCTTT.

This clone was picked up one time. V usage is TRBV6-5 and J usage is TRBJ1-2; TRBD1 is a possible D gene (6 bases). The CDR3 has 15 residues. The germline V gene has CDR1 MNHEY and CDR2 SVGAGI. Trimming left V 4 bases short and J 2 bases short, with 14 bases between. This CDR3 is CASSFRQVRNYGYTF. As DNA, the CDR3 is TGTGCCAGCAGTTTTCGACAGGTTAGAAACTATGGCTACACCTTC.